This T cell receptor (beta chain) was captured by sequencing in a study of cytomegalovirus exposure and HLA in healthy donors. Study conclusions and caveats: In a later analysis, TCR beta V- and J-gene trimming was associated with a missense DCLRE1C variant.

V shed 8 bases, J shed 0 bases, and the junction held 11 bases outside the gene matches. CDR3 length: 17 amino acids. Germline loops: CDR1 WSHSY, CDR2 SAAADI. About this clone: Its target is not known.

The PCR employed 60 Vbeta primers together with 13 Jbeta primers. Sequenced by immunoSEQ multiplex PCR; TCRdb stores in-frame clones only, minus some. The data show roughly 190,000 clones, roughly 80% seen once. The material sequenced was PBMCs. The clonotype comes from a man aged 35-49 years in good health and CMV-seropositive. The J gene is TRBJ1-3, the V gene TRBV10-2, with 9 bases that match TRBD1. The CDR3 loop reads CASHVGTGLLSGNTIYF. The CDR3 bases are TGCGCCAGCCACGTCGGGACAGGGCTTCTCTCTGGAAACACCATATATTTT.